The next 5 T cell receptor beta chains were all read from a single sample in a study of blood T cell repertoires in COVID-19. Only in-frame clones appear in the TCRdb table, and some are missing; sequencing was by immunoSEQ multiplex PCR. The sample has fewer than 350,000 clones; about 91% are singletons. Sequenced sample: peripheral blood. These receptors originate from a woman under 40 with COVID-19, enrolled during active disease.

This clone is a singleton in its sample. V gene TRBV5-1 combines with J gene TRBJ2-7; 7 bases map to TRBD1. The CDR3 contains 14 residues. The V and J ends lost 2 bases and 5 bases, in that order; junction bases with no gene match: 7. CDR1 is SGHRS, CDR2 YFSETQ, per germline. This CDR3 reads CASSLLTGLNEQYF. As DNA, the CDR3 is TGCGCCAGCAGCTTATTGACAGGGTTAAACGAGCAGTACTTC. Supplemented by reference TRBV5-1 and TRBJ2-7, the full variable domain reads KAGVTQTPRYLIKTRGQQVTLSCSPISGHRSVSWYQQTPGQGLQFLFEYFSETQRNKGNFPGRFSGRQFSNSRSEMNVSTLELGDSALYLCASSLLTGLNEQYFGPGTRLTVT.

The chain has TRBV19 and TRBJ1-1; 9 nucleotides match TRBD1. The germline gives CDR1 LNHDA, CDR2 SQIVND (reference sequence). Trimming removed 5 bases from V and 7 bases from J; junction bases left unmatched: 8. CDR3 length: 14 amino acids. For the CDR3, the DNA is TGTGCCAGTAGTCCCGGGACAGGGTCACTTGAAGCTTTCTTT. Amino acid sequence: CASSPGTGSLEAFF.

The chain combines TRBV6-5 with TRBJ2-7; no clear D. V lost 0 bases and J lost 2, with 8 bases in between. In germline, CDR1 is MNHEY, CDR2 SVGAGI. The CDR3 sequence is 14 residues long. The CDR3 loop reads CASSYSAPTYEQYF. The DNA of the CDR3 is TGTGCCAGCAGTTACTCTGCACCTACCTACGAGCAGTACTTC.

A few counts support this clone. The V and J genes are TRBV7-2 and TRBJ2-1, with D possibly being TRBD2 (6 bases). V dropped 0 bases and J dropped 4 bases, with 10 bases sitting between them. Germline V gene sequence: CDR1 SGHTA, CDR2 FQGNSA. CDR3 size: 15 residues. CDR3: CASSLARDFYNEQFF. Written as DNA, the CDR3 is TGTGCCAGCAGCTTAGCTCGGGACTTTTACAATGAGCAGTTCTTC.

The chain employs TRBV30 and TRBJ1-2; TRBD1 matches at 7 bases. Per germline, CDR1 GTSNPN and CDR2 SVGIG (reference sequence). The CDR3 runs to 12 residues. V lost 2 bases, J lost 5 bases, and 2 bases stayed unmatched. CDR3 DNA: TGTGCCTGGAGTCCACAGGGGTATGGCTACACCTTC. This codes for CAWSPQGYGYTF.